The 27 T cell receptor beta chains below come from one sample, sequenced in a study of blood T cells in healthy people across ages. A second roughly 6 to 12 cycle PCR used barcoded and J-beta primers. A single record per CDR3 protein comes from TCRdb applying MiXCR to the 5' RACE reads. The sample has under 800,000 distinct CDR3 sequences, more than 40% seen once. Input material: blood. All receptors come from a woman in her sixties or seventies in good health.

The V and J genes are TRBV27 and TRBJ1-5; no clear D gene. Germline V gene lookup returns CDR1 MNHEY and CDR2 SMNVEV (reference sequence). Deletions cut 2 bases from V and 0 bases from J, with 5 bases between. The CDR3 sequence is 14 residues long. The CDR3 region is CASSLTASNQPQHF. CDR3 in DNA: TGTGCCAGCAGTTTAACTGCTAGCAATCAGCCCCAGCATTTT.

The V gene is TRBV29-1, the J gene TRBJ1-2, with TRBD1 matching over 7 bases. Trimming at V came to 6 bases and at J to 1 base, leaving 11 bases not matched to a gene. Germline V gene lookup returns CDR1 SQVTM and CDR2 ANQGSEA. CDR3 size: 15 residues. The CDR3 DNA reads as TGCAGCGTCGTGCCCCCAGGGGGGGTTAACTATGGCTACACCTTC. As protein: CSVVPPGGVNYGYTF. The whole variable domain, remainder taken from reference TRBV29-1 and TRBJ1-2, is SAVISQKPSRDICQRGTSLTIQCQVDSQVTMMFWYRQQPGQSLTLIATANQGSEATYESGFVIDKFPISRPNLTFSTLTVSNMSPEDSSIYLCSVVPPGGVNYGYTFGSGTRLTVV.

This clonotype was observed a handful of times. The chain employs TRBV24-1 and TRBJ1-2; D is undetermined. The V gene lost 3 bases and the J gene lost 2 bases, with 9 bases spanning the gap. The CDR3 totals 14 residues. CDR1 and CDR2 from the germline V gene are KGHDR and SFDVKD. This CDR3 is CATSDRDTNYGYTF. The CDR3 bases are TGTGCCACCAGTGATCGAGACACGAACTATGGCTACACCTTC.

This sequence joins TRBV7-8 and TRBJ2-2; 7 bases are shared with TRBD1. Looked up from germline, CDR1 is SGHVS and CDR2 is FQNEAQ. The CDR3 is 16 residues long. Trimming took 8 bases from V and 2 from J; bases not matched to a gene: 11. The CDR3 here is CASWDQRTGNTGELFF. DNA for the CDR3: TGTGCCAGCTGGGACCAGAGGACAGGAAACACCGGGGAGCTGTTTTTT.

The V and J genes are TRBV12-3 or TRBV12-4 and TRBJ1-2, with D hard to call. The CDR3 is made up of 14 amino acids. V was trimmed by 7 bases and J by 3 bases, leaving 15 bases between them. CDR3 nucleotide sequence: TGTGCCAGCATCCCCCCGGAGGGTTACTATGGCTACACCTTC. Protein sequence: CASIPPEGYYGYTF.

J is TRBJ2-1 and V is TRBV3-1; 11 bases line up with TRBD2. This CDR3 has 18 residues. V lost 5 bases, J lost 4 bases, and 13 bases stayed unmatched. From germline, CDR1 is LGHDT and CDR2 YNNKEL (reference sequence). Here the CDR3 reads CASSGLAGGKGSYNEQFF. The DNA of the CDR3 is TGTGCCAGCAGCGGCCTAGCGGGGGGTAAAGGGTCATACAATGAGCAGTTCTTC.

This clonotype was recorded a few times. The chain has TRBV7-2 and TRBJ2-7; D gene ambiguous. This CDR3 contains 16 residues. Germline V gene sequence: CDR1 SGHTA, CDR2 FQGNSA. V lost 4 bases, J lost 6 bases, and 22 bases lay in between. The CDR3 region is CASSSRLGLVAGEQYF. The CDR3 nucleotides read TGTGCCAGCAGCTCTCGCTTAGGGTTGGTAGCAGGCGAGCAGTACTTC.

There are a few counts of this clonotype. The chain employs TRBV20-1 and TRBJ2-3, with 9 bases aligning to TRBD2. V lost 4 bases, J lost 4 bases, and 6 bases stayed unmatched. Germline V lookup: CDR1 DFQATT, CDR2 SNEGSKA (reference sequence). This CDR3 has 14 amino acids. CDR3 region: CSANGLATPDTQYF. The CDR3 nucleotides are TGCAGTGCTAACGGACTAGCGACTCCAGATACGCAGTATTTT.

Remarks on this clonotype: This clone may be a read error of a much larger clone one base away. This chain uses TRBV5-1 with TRBJ2-1, with 9 positions matching TRBD2. The DNA end is more similar to TRBJ2-7, so the J call may be wrong. The V gene's germline CDR1 is SGHRS and CDR2 YFSETQ. The CDR3 runs 15 residues. CDR3: CASNLAGSSYNEQYF. CDR3 coding DNA: TGCGCCAGCAACCTAGCGGGGAGCTCCTACAATGAGCAGTACTTC.

This sequence joins TRBV12-3 or TRBV12-4 and TRBJ2-3; D unclear. Deletions cut 3 bases from V and 2 bases from J, with 12 bases between. The CDR3 has 15 amino acids. The CDR3 protein is CASSLRGSPTDTQYF. In nucleotides, the CDR3 is TGTGCCAGCAGTTTGCGCGGCTCCCCCACAGATACGCAGTATTTT.

CDR3 nucleotides: TGCAGTGCTAGAGATGCAGTCCGCTATGGCTACACCTTC. Encoded protein: CSARDAVRYGYTF. The chain is built from TRBV20-1 and TRBJ1-2; D unclear. CDR3 length equals 13 residues. CDR1 and CDR2 (germline): DFQATT, SNEGSKA (reference sequence). V lost 0 bases and J 4 bases, leaving 9 bases between the germline ends.

The chain is built from TRBV20-1 and TRBJ2-7, with 12 bases aligning to TRBD2. The J call is doubtful: the DNA matches TRBJ2-5 better. This CDR3 spans 16 amino acids. CDR1 and CDR2 from the germline V gene are DFQATT and SNEGSKA (reference sequence). DNA of the CDR3: TGCAGTGCTAGACCGGCGACTAGCGGGAGTTTGGAGACCCAGTACTTC. Encoded protein: CSARPATSGSLETQYF.

This clonotype was observed a handful of times. V is TRBV9 and J is TRBJ2-1, with TRBD2 matching over 15 bases. Germline V CDR1 and CDR2: SGDLS, YYNGEE. The CDR3 contains 18 residues. Trimming at V came to 7 bases and at J to 1 base, leaving 9 bases not matched to a gene. In DNA, the CDR3 is TGTGCCAGCGGGTGGACTAGCGGGAGGGCCGGGTCCTACAATGAGCAGTTCTTC. It yields the protein CASGWTSGRAGSYNEQFF.

This clonotype has more than one count but fewer than ten. The chain is built from TRBV7-3 and TRBJ2-3; the D call may be TRBD1 or TRBD2 (7 bases each). The CDR3 contains 16 residues. CDR1 and CDR2 from the germline V gene are SGHTA and FQGTGA. Trimming cost V 5 bases and J 5 bases, with 20 bases left between them. CDR3 in DNA: TGTGCCAGCAGCCGTCAGGGGGGGGGGACCTTAGATACGCAGTATTTT. Translation: CASSRQGGGTLDTQYF.

This chain connects TRBV12-5 to TRBJ2-1; TRBD2 aligns across 8 bases. Trimming cost V 4 bases and J 4 bases; bases outside gene matches: 9. The CDR3 sequence is 16 residues long. Germline V lookup: CDR1 LGHNT, CDR2 FRNRAP. CDR3 sequence (DNA): TGTGCTAGTGGTTACCCCGGGGGGGGGATTTACAATGAGCAGTTCTTC. It translates to CASGYPGGGIYNEQFF.

As regards this clonotype: This could be a read error, since a much larger clone is one nucleotide away. This sequence joins TRBV29-1 and TRBJ1-2; D is perhaps TRBD1 (5 bases). Germline CDR1 SQVTM, CDR2 ANQGSEA. V dropped 3 bases and J dropped 4 bases, with 18 bases sitting between them. The CDR3 has 15 amino acids. The CDR3, as DNA: TGCAGCGTTGACGGCAGGGCCAAAACGGGCTATGGCTACACCTTC. Its protein product is CSVDGRAKTGYGYTF. Complete variable domain (other parts from reference TRBV29-1 and TRBJ1-2): SAVISQKPSRDICQRGTSLTIQCQVDSQVTMMFWYRQQPGQSLTLIATANQGSEATYESGFVIDKFPISRPNLTFSTLTVSNMSPEDSSIYLCSVDGRAKTGYGYTFGSGTRLTVV.

A single count supports this clonotype. One end of the junction is discordant with germline, which a read error may explain. This sequence joins TRBV7-8 and TRBJ2-7; the D is unclear. Germline lookup yields CDR1 SGHVS and CDR2 FQNEAQ. This CDR3 is built from 14 residues. CDR3 DNA sequence: TGTGCCAGCAGCCAGAGGACGGATTCCTACGAGCAGCACTTC. The encoded protein is CASSQRTDSYEQHF.

CDR3 in DNA: TGTGCCAGCAAATTTACGTCTGGCGACGAGCAGTACTTC. Protein product: CASKFTSGDEQYF. V and J are TRBV12-3 or TRBV12-4 and TRBJ2-7, with D unclear. This CDR3 has 13 amino acids. V gave up 7 bases and J gave up 5 bases, with 15 bases separating them.

The V and J genes are TRBV9 and TRBJ2-3; tentatively, D is TRBD1 or TRBD2 (5 bases each). The CDR3 has 16 residues. Germline CDR1 SGDLS, CDR2 YYNGEE. The V and J ends lost 3 bases and 0 bases respectively, with 14 bases between them. This chain's CDR3 is CASSGTGGRSTDTQYF. DNA for the CDR3: TGTGCCAGCAGCGGGACTGGGGGACGAAGCACAGATACGCAGTATTTT.

The rearrangement links TRBV2 to TRBJ1-2; D gene uncertain. Germline V gene lookup returns CDR1 SNHLY and CDR2 FYNNEI. The CDR3 covers 14 residues. V gave up 3 bases and J gave up 4 bases, with 12 bases separating them. CDR3 region: CASSEESRGYGYTF. The CDR3 DNA reads TGTGCCAGCAGTGAGGAGAGCCGGGGCTATGGCTACACCTTC.

The gene calls are TRBV7-2 and TRBJ2-3; 9 positions agree with TRBD2. The CDR3 covers 17 residues. Germline loops: CDR1 SGHTA, CDR2 FQGNSA. V trimming: 6 bases; J trimming: 1 base; junction bases outside the gene matches: 11. CDR3 DNA: TGTGCCAGCAGTCCCACCCAGCGACTAGCGGGCACAGATACGCAGTATTTT. Translated, it gives CASSPTQRLAGTDTQYF.

Note on this clonotype: Mismatch with germline at one junction end may stem from a read error. The chain combines TRBV6-6 with TRBJ2-3; 8 bases line up with TRBD1. This CDR3 has 14 amino acids. From germline, CDR1 is MNHNY and CDR2 SVGAGI (reference sequence). In DNA, the CDR3 is TGTGCCAGCACCCACAGGGGGGTGACAGATACGCGGTATTTT. Encoded protein: CASTHRGVTDTRYF.

This chain joins TRBV12-5 and TRBJ2-4, with a tentative D call TRBD2 (5 bases). Matching the DNA end better, TRBJ2-5 makes the J call doubtful. CDR1 and CDR2 from the germline V gene are LGHNT and FRNRAP. This CDR3 region has 13 residues. The CDR3 spells CASVRGFQETQYF. CDR3 bases: TGTGCTAGTGTAAGAGGGTTCCAAGAGACCCAGTACTTC.

This clonotype turned up a few times. The chain uses TRBV9 and TRBJ2-7; D unresolved. Germline lookup yields CDR1 SGDLS and CDR2 YYNGEE. V shed 1 base and J shed 6 bases, with 17 bases lying between them. The CDR3 length is 15 residues. The CDR3 spells CASSVTRDGVTEQYF. As DNA, the CDR3 is TGTGCCAGCAGCGTAACGCGCGACGGAGTTACCGAGCAGTACTTC.

This clonotype has just one count. The rearrangement joins TRBV28 to TRBJ1-2; a weak D match, TRBD1 (5 bases). Germline CDR1 is MDHEN and CDR2 is SYDVKM. The V end lost 4 bases, the J end lost 2 bases, and 14 bases lay between the germline ends. The CDR3 runs 15 residues. The DNA of the CDR3 is TGTGCCAGCAGTTCCCGAAGGGGCCCGAACTATGGCTACACCTTC. It translates to CASSSRRGPNYGYTF.

This clonotype has just a few counts. The J gene is TRBJ2-1, the V gene TRBV12-3 or TRBV12-4; the D is unclear. The CDR3 is made up of 11 amino acids. Trimming cost V 3 bases and J 15 bases, with 12 bases left between them. CDR3 protein: CASSFGLFPFF. The DNA for the CDR3 is TGTGCCAGCAGTTTTGGGCTATTTCCGTTCTTC.

V and J are TRBV29-1 and TRBJ2-7; no clear D. The CDR3 is 12 amino acids. Germline V gene sequence: CDR1 SQVTM, CDR2 ANQGSEA. The V end was cut by 5 bases, the J end by 2 bases, with 10 bases between. CDR3 protein: CSVSQNTYEQYF. The CDR3 nucleotides are TGCAGCGTTAGCCAGAATACCTACGAGCAGTACTTC.